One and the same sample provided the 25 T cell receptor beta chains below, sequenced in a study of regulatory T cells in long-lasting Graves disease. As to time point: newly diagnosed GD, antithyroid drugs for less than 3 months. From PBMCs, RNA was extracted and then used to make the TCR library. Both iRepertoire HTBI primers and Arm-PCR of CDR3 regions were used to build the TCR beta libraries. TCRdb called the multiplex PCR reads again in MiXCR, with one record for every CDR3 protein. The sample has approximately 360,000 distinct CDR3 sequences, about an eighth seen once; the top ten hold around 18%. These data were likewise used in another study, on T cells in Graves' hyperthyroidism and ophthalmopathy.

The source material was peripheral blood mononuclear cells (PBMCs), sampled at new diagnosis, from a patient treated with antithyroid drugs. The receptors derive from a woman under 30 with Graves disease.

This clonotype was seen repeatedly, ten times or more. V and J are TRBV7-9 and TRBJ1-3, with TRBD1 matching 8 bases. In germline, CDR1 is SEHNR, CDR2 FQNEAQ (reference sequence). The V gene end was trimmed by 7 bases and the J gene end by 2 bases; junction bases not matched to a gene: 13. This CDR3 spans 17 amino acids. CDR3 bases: TGTGCCAGCATCCTCAACACCCAGGGGGCGCCTGGAAACACCATATATTTT. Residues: CASILNTQGAPGNTIYF.

The CDR3 DNA sequence: TGTGCCATCAGTGACAGCGACAGGGGCTTGCATACGCAGTATTTT. It encodes CAISDSDRGLHTQYF. The chain employs TRBV10-3 and TRBJ2-3; 8 bases line up with TRBD1. The CDR3 has 15 amino acids. The V gene's germline CDR1 is ENHRY and CDR2 SYGVKD. Unmatched junction bases numbered 9, after V lost 3 bases and J lost 7 bases.

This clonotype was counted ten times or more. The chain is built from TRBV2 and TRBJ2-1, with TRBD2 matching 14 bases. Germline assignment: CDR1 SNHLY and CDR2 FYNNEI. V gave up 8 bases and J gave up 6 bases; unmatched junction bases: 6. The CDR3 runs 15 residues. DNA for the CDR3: TGTGCCAGCTATACCGGGACTAGCGGGAGCAATGAGCAGTTCTTC. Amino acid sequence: CASYTGTSGSNEQFF.

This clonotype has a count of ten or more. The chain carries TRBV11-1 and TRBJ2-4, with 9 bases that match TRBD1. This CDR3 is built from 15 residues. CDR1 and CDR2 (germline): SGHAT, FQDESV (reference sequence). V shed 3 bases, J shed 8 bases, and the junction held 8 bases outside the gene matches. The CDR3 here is CASSFARTGEDIQYF. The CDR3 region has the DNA TGTGCCAGCAGCTTCGCCCGGACAGGGGAGGACATTCAGTACTTC.

CDR3 coding DNA: TGTGCCAGTACCGGGACAGGGGTTTTGAAGGCTTTCTTT. Amino acid sequence: CASTGTGVLKAFF. This rearrangement joins TRBV19 to TRBJ1-1; 10 bases map to TRBD1. The CDR3 has 13 residues. V lost 7 bases to trimming and J lost 11 bases; unmatched junction nucleotides: 10. Germline CDR1 and CDR2: LNHDA and SQIVND (reference sequence).

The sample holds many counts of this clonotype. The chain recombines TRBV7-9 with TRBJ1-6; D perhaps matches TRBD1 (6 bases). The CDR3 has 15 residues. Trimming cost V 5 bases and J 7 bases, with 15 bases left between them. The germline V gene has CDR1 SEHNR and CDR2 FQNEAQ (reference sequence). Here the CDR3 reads CASSLGGGENSPLHF. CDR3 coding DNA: TGTGCCAGCAGCCTCGGGGGCGGGGAGAATTCACCCCTCCACTTT.

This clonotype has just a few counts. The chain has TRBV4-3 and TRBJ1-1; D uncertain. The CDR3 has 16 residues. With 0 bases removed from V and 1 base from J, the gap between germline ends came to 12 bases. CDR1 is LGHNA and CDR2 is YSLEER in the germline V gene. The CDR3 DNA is TGCGCCAGCAGCCAAGACCGTGGTCAGCGGAACACTGAAGCTTTCTTT. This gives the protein CASSQDRGQRNTEAFF.

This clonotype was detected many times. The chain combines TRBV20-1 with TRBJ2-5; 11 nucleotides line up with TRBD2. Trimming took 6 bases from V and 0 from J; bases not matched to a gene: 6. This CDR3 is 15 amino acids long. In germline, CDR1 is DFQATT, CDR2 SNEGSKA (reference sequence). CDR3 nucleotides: TGCAGTGCCAAGGGACTAGCGGCCTACCAAGAGACCCAGTACTTC. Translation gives CSAKGLAAYQETQYF.

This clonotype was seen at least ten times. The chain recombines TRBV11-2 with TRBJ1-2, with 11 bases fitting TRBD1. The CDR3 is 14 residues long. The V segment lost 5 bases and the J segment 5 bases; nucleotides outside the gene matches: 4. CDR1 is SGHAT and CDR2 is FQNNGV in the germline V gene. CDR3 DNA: TGTGCCAGCAGCCTAGGACAGGGGGCGTATGGCTACACCTTC. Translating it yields CASSLGQGAYGYTF.

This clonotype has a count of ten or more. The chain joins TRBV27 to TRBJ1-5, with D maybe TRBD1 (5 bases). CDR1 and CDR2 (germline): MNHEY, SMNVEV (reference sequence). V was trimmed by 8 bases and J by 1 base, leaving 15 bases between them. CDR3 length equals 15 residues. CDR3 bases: TGTGCCAGCGCCCCAGGGTTTGGAAGCAATCAGCCCCAGCATTTT. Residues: CASAPGFGSNQPQHF.

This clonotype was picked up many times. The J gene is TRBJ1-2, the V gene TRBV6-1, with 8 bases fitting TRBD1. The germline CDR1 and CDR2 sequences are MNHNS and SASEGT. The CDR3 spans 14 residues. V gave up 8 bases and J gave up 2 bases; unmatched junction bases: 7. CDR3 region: CASSRQGTNYGYTF. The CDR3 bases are TGTGCCAGCTCGAGACAGGGGACCAACTATGGCTACACCTTC.

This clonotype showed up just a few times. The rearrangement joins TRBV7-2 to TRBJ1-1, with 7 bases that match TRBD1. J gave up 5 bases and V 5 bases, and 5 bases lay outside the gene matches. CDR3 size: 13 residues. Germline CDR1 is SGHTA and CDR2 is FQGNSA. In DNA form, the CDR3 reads TGTGCCAGCAGCGACAGGGTGGAAACTGAAGCTTTCTTT. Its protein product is CASSDRVETEAFF. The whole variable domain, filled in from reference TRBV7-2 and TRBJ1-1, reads GAGVSQSPSNKVTEKGKDVELRCDPISGHTALYWYRQSLGQGLEFLIYFQGNSAPDKSGLPSDRFSAERTGGSVSTLTIQRTQQEDSAVYLCASSDRVETEAFFGQGTRLTVV.

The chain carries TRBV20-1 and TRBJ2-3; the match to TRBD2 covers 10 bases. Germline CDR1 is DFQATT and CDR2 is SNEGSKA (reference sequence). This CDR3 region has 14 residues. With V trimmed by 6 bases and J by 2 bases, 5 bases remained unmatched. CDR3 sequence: CSAGLAEATDTQYF. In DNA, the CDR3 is TGCAGTGCAGGACTAGCGGAAGCCACAGATACGCAGTATTTT.

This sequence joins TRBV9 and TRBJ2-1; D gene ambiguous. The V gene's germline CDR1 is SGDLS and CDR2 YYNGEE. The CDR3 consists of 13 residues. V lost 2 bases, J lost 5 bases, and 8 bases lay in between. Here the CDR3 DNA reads TGTGCCAGCAGCGTGGGTAGTAACAATGAGCAGTTCTTC. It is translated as CASSVGSNNEQFF.

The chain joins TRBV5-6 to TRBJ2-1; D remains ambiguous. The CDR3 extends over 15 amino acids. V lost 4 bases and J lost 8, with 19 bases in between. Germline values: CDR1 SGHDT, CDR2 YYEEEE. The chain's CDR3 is CASSPSDHHGHEQFF. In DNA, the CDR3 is TGTGCCAGCAGCCCATCAGATCACCACGGGCATGAGCAGTTCTTC.

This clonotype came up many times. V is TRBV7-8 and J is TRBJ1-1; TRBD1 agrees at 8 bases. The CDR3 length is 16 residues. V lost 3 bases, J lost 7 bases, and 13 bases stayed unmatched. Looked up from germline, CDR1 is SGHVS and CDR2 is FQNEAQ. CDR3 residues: CASSFLRTGGTGEAFF. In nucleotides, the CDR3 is TGTGCCAGCAGCTTCCTAAGAACAGGGGGAACGGGTGAAGCTTTCTTT.

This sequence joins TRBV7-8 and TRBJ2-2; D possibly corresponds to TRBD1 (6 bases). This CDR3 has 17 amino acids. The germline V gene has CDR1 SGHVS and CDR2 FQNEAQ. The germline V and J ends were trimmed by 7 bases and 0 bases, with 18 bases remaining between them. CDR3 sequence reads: CASTTQGQDPNTGELFF. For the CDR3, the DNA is TGTGCCAGCACCACGCAGGGGCAGGACCCGAACACCGGGGAGCTGTTTTTT.

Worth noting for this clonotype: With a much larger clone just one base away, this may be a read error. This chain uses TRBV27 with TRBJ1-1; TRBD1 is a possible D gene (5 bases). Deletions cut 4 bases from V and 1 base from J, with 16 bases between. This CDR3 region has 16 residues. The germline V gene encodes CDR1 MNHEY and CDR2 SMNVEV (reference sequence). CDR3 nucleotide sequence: TGTGCCAGCAGTTGGGGCAGGGAAGGGAGGAACACTGAAGCTTTCTTT. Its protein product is CASSWGREGRNTEAFF.

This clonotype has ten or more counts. The chain's CDR3 is CASSLTSGGAGDTQYF. CDR3 sequence (DNA): TGTGCCAGCAGCCTAACTAGCGGGGGGGCTGGAGATACGCAGTATTTT. The rearrangement uses TRBV7-2 and TRBJ2-3, with 13 nucleotides matching TRBD2. Germline V gives CDR1 SGHTA, CDR2 FQGNSA. Unmatched junction bases numbered 7, after V lost 5 bases and J lost 5 bases. This CDR3 has 16 residues.

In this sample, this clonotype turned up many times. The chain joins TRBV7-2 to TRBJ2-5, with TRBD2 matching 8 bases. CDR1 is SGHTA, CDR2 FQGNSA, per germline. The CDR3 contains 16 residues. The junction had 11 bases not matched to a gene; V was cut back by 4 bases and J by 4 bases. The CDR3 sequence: CASSSDWPSGLETQYF. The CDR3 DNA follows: TGTGCCAGCAGCTCGGATTGGCCTAGCGGGTTAGAGACCCAGTACTTC. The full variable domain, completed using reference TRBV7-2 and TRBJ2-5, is GAGVSQSPSNKVTEKGKDVELRCDPISGHTALYWYRQSLGQGLEFLIYFQGNSAPDKSGLPSDRFSAERTGGSVSTLTIQRTQQEDSAVYLCASSSDWPSGLETQYFGPGTRLLVL.

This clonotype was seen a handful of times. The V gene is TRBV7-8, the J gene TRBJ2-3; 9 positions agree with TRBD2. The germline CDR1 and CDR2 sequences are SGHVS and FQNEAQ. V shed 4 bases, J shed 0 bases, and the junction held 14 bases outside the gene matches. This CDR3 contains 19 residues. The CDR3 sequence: CASSSAGGLAYSSTDTQYF. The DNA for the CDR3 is TGTGCCAGCAGCTCTGCCGGGGGACTAGCCTACTCTAGCACAGATACGCAGTATTTT.

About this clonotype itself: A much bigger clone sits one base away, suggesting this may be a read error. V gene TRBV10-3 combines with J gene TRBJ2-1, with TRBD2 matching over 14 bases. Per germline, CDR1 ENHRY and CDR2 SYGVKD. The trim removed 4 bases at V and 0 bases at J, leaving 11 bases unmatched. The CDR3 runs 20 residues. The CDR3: CAISGVPGLAGESSYNEQFF. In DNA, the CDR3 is TGTGCCATCAGTGGGGTTCCGGGACTAGCGGGAGAGAGCTCCTACAATGAGCAGTTCTTC.

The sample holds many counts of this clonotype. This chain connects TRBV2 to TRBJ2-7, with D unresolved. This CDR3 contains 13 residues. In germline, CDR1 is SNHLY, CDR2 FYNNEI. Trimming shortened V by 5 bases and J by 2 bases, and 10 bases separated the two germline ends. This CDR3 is CASSYSQAYEQYF. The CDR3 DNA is TGTGCCAGCAGTTACTCCCAGGCCTACGAGCAGTACTTC.

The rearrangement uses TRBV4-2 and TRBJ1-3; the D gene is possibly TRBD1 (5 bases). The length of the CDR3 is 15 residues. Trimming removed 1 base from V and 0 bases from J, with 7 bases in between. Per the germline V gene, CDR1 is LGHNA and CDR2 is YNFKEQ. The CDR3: CASSQGGSSGNTIYF. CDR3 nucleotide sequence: TGTGCCAGCAGCCAAGGGGGGAGCTCTGGAAACACCATATATTTT.

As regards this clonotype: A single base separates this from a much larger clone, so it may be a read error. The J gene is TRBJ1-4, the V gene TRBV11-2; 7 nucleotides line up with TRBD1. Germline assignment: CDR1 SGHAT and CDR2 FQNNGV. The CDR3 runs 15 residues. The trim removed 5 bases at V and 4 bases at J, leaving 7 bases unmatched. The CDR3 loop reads CASSDGTAFNEKLFF. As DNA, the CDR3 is TGTGCCAGCAGCGACGGGACAGCCTTTAATGAAAAACTGTTTTTT.